The 9 T cell receptor beta chains in this list originate from one sample, sequenced in a study of OX40 agonist ivuxolimab in advanced cancers. The assay was immunoSEQ multiplex PCR, and TCRdb's table has in-frame clones only and misses some. The sample shows around 56,000 clones, 82% of them seen only once. Specimen: CD4+ or CD8+ T cells sorted from blood, collected in a trial of the OX40 agonist ivuxolimab. The origin of the receptors is an adult with an advanced solid tumor such as melanoma, head and neck, liver or kidney cancer.

This chain links TRBV5-5 with TRBJ1-1; D possibly corresponds to TRBD1 (5 bases). This CDR3 contains 15 residues. In germline, CDR1 is SGHKS, CDR2 YYEKEE (reference sequence). V lost 6 bases to trimming and J lost 1 base, with 16 bases between them. The CDR3 sequence: CASNFGAMKNTEAFF. The CDR3 nucleotides read TGTGCCAGCAACTTCGGGGCCATGAAGAACACTGAAGCTTTCTTT.

The rearrangement uses TRBV11-1 and TRBJ2-2, with TRBD2 matching over 8 bases. This CDR3 is built from 16 residues. With 5 bases clipped from V and 5 bases from J, the junction kept 10 bases outside the gene matches. In germline, CDR1 is SGHAT, CDR2 FQDESV (reference sequence). DNA for the CDR3: TGTGCCAGCAGCCCGCGTTTAGCGGGATATACCGGGGAGCTGTTTTTT. This encodes CASSPRLAGYTGELFF.

V is TRBV9 and J is TRBJ1-1; D is unclear. V lost 0 bases, J lost 1 base, and 7 bases lay in between. The CDR3 contains 14 residues. From germline, CDR1 is SGDLS and CDR2 YYNGEE. The DNA of the CDR3 is TGTGCCAGCAGCGTAGGTCGGCGGAACACTGAAGCTTTCTTT. Amino acid sequence: CASSVGRRNTEAFF.

The chain has TRBV9 and TRBJ2-2; TRBD2 agrees at 7 bases. J was trimmed by 9 bases and V by 0 bases; bases with no gene match: 14. Germline V gene sequence: CDR1 SGDLS, CDR2 YYNGEE. The length of the CDR3 is 17 residues. CDR3 loop: CASSVESSGAAGRELFF. The CDR3 nucleotides read TGTGCCAGCAGCGTAGAGTCCAGCGGGGCCGCGGGGCGGGAGCTGTTTTTT. The entire variable domain, with the rest obtained from reference TRBV9 and TRBJ2-2, is as follows: DSGVTQTPKHLITATGQRVTLRCSPRSGDLSVYWYQQSLDQGLQFLIQYYNGEERAKGNILERFSAQQFPDLHSELNLSSLELGDSALYFCASSVESSGAAGRELFFGEGSRLTVL.

The J gene is TRBJ2-1, the V gene TRBV5-1; D is perhaps TRBD2 (5 bases). The V end lost 0 bases, the J end lost 0 bases, and 7 bases lay between the germline ends. Looked up from germline, CDR1 is SGHRS and CDR2 is YFSETQ. The CDR3 covers 15 residues. DNA for the CDR3: TGCGCCAGCAGCTTGGCGGGGAGCTCCTACAATGAGCAGTTCTTC. This encodes CASSLAGSSYNEQFF.

The V call is TRBV18, the J call TRBJ2-7; D perhaps matches TRBD2 (5 bases). The CDR3 consists of 14 residues. V dropped 2 bases and J dropped 3 bases, with 11 bases sitting between them. Germline V gene lookup returns CDR1 KGHSH and CDR2 LQKENI. The CDR3: CASSPAVASYEQYF. As DNA, the CDR3 is TGTGCCAGCTCACCAGCGGTAGCGAGCTACGAGCAGTACTTC.

The chain uses TRBV21-1 and TRBJ2-4; the DNA was not used to check the table's D call, TRBD2. TRBV21-1 is a documented pseudogene. This CDR3 contains 13 residues. CDR3 in DNA: TGTGCCAGCAGCAAATGGCGGGAACCCATTCAGTACTTC. This codes for CASSKWREPIQYF.

CDR3 loop: CSAVTDTQYF. The CDR3 nucleotides read TGCAGTGCTGTGACAGATACGCAGTATTTT. The chain links TRBV20-1 to TRBJ2-3; D unclear. The germline V gene has CDR1 DFQATT and CDR2 SNEGSKA (reference sequence). The V end was cut by 5 bases, the J end by 3 bases, with 3 bases between. The CDR3 length is 10 residues.

The genes are TRBV7-9 and TRBJ1-1; D unresolved. The germline V gene encodes CDR1 SEHNR and CDR2 FQNEAQ (reference sequence). The CDR3 covers 14 residues. V was cut by 7 bases and J by 0 bases, with 12 bases left in between. The CDR3 DNA reads TGTGCCAGCAAAGGAGAGATTTTGAACACTGAAGCTTTCTTT. Its translation: CASKGEILNTEAFF.